Sequencing of this T cell receptor beta chain was carried out in a study of T cell responses to AZD1222 COVID-19 vaccine. For this clone: Its antigen is unidentified.

Repertoires were generated with immunoSEQ multiplex PCR, while TCRdb's copy carries only in-frame clones and drops some. The profile covers approximately 80,000 clones, with around 90% appearing a single time and approximately 5.8% taken by the ten largest. Findings of the study overall: At baseline, just 6 or 7 AZD1222 recipients tested seropositive. The sample set comprised mostly white British donors with more females, and clonal diversity was possibly underestimated. Regions 160-218 and 743-854 dominated among vaccine-associated CD4 TCRs spanning spike.

The CDR3 has 13 amino acids. The V gene's germline CDR1 is LNHDA and CDR2 SQIVND (reference sequence). The V end was cut by 5 bases, the J end by 0 bases, with 7 bases between. This clonotype was sampled from an adult in good health. The specimen comprised peripheral blood, sampled on day 0 of AZD1222 vaccination. This rearrangement joins TRBV19 to TRBJ1-2; D is unresolved. The CDR3 is CASSLRANYGYTF. CDR3 DNA sequence: TGTGCCAGTAGTCTGCGAGCTAACTATGGCTACACCTTC.